The sequence of this TCR beta chain was determined in a study of T cell responses to AZD1222 COVID-19 vaccine. Findings of the study overall: Vaccine-associated CD4 TCRs ranged over spike, dominating at 160-218 and 743-854. Samples come after the peak T cell response, not at day 14.

The CDR3 is 11 residues long. With 5 bases removed from V and 9 bases from J, the gap between germline ends came to 8 bases. CDR1 is SEHNR, CDR2 FQNEAQ, per germline (reference sequence). Some clones are missing from TCRdb's copy, which holds only in-frame ones; the method was immunoSEQ multiplex PCR. This table has about 76,000 clones, 65% to 80% appearing once. Worth noting for this clone: What it binds is not known.

The sequences come from peripheral blood, collected 28 days after the second dose of the MenACWY control vaccine. This TCR was recovered from an adult who received the MenACWY meningococcal vaccine as a control. The chain carries TRBV7-9 and TRBJ2-1; D uncertain. The CDR3 nucleotides read TGTGCCAGCAGCCGCGGCGTTGAGCAGTTCTTC. Translation: CASSRGVEQFF.